This TCR beta chain emerged from a study of blood T cell repertoires in COVID-19. Overall study context: Samples taken during acute and convalescent COVID-19 were collected in the United States, Italy and Spain.

Cohort allocation depended upon clinical history that participants reported. The repertoire was sequenced with immunoSEQ multiplex PCR; TCRdb's copy has only in-frame clones and lacks some. This table has around 200,000 clones, 85% appearing once. Material: PBMCs or T cells enriched from blood (not recorded which). The clonotype originates from a man aged 35 to 55 who had recovered from COVID-19.

The CDR3 DNA reads as TGTGCCAGCAGGCTAGCGGGAGGTCGAGAGACCCAGTACTTC. Amino acid sequence: CASRLAGGRETQYF. The chain uses TRBV3-1 (or the pseudogene TRBV3-2) and TRBJ2-5, with 11 bases identical to TRBD2. The CDR3 runs to 14 residues. V was pared by 6 bases and J by 4 bases, with 4 bases of the junction left unmatched. Germline V CDR1 and CDR2: LGHDT, YNNKEL (reference sequence).